Listed below are T cell receptor beta chains from one sample, sequenced in a study of cytomegalovirus exposure and HLA in healthy donors. The table came from immunoSEQ multiplex PCR; TCRdb's copy has only in-frame clones and leaves some out. The sample yields around 130,000 clones, roughly four fifths seen once. Specimen: PBMCs. The receptors were sampled from a boy between 2 and 10 years old in good health and CMV-seronegative. CDR3s include the opening cysteine and the closing phenylalanine or tryptophan. The order of the fields is V gene, J gene, CDR3 protein.

v_gene: TRBV7-8; j_gene: TRBJ1-2; CDR3aa: CASSLAGGGGYTF
v_gene: TRBV7-9; j_gene: TRBJ2-1; CDR3aa: CASSSPSSGGRDEQFF
v_gene: TRBV6-1; j_gene: TRBJ1-1; CDR3aa: CASTSTVMNTEAFF
v_gene: TRBV6-4; j_gene: TRBJ1-1; CDR3aa: CASSDSPRNTEAFF
v_gene: TRBV5-6; j_gene: TRBJ2-5; CDR3aa: CASSLMGGGGTQETQYF
v_gene: TRBV18; j_gene: TRBJ2-3; CDR3aa: CASSDGTNADTQYF
v_gene: TRBV4-3; j_gene: TRBJ2-2; CDR3aa: CASSLQAARDSHTGELFF
v_gene: TRBV9; j_gene: TRBJ1-2; CDR3aa: CASSVGGLRRYGYTF
v_gene: TRBV5-6; j_gene: TRBJ1-5; CDR3aa: CASSSRALNQPQHF
v_gene: TRBV18; j_gene: TRBJ2-1; CDR3aa: CASSPLEGLAGVNEQFF
v_gene: TRBV5-6; j_gene: TRBJ2-3; CDR3aa: CASSPSGKSIDTQYF
v_gene: TRBV7-9; j_gene: TRBJ1-2; CDR3aa: CSSSLVGTGASGYTF
v_gene: TRBV7-2; j_gene: TRBJ1-3; CDR3aa: CASSTKTRTAGNTIYF
v_gene: TRBV11-2; j_gene: TRBJ1-5; CDR3aa: CASSLQGTSNQPQHF
v_gene: TRBV6-5; j_gene: TRBJ2-2; CDR3aa: CASGTQGRWAGELFF
v_gene: TRBV7-9; j_gene: TRBJ1-4; CDR3aa: CASTLSGQYEKLFF
v_gene: TRBV19; j_gene: TRBJ2-1; CDR3aa: CASSSREHNEQFF
v_gene: TRBV6-1; j_gene: TRBJ2-7; CDR3aa: CASSEQQGLYEQYF
v_gene: TRBV9; j_gene: TRBJ2-2; CDR3aa: CASSPFPVGGTGELFF
v_gene: TRBV2; j_gene: TRBJ2-2; CDR3aa: CASSEFPPYSGQAGELFF
v_gene: TRBV7-9; j_gene: TRBJ1-2; CDR3aa: CASSPGGQGLPGGYTF
v_gene: TRBV5-4; j_gene: TRBJ1-1; CDR3aa: CASSFTGMNTEAFF
v_gene: TRBV4-2; j_gene: TRBJ1-2; CDR3aa: CASSFTGGGGYTF
v_gene: TRBV5-8; j_gene: TRBJ2-3; CDR3aa: CASSAEGATDTQYF
v_gene: TRBV30; j_gene: -; CDR3aa: CAWSRRLRDRGNEQYF
v_gene: TRBV6-5; j_gene: TRBJ2-1; CDR3aa: CASSYEPGQAYNEQFF
v_gene: TRBV9; j_gene: TRBJ1-2; CDR3aa: CASSPGTGDYGYTF
v_gene: TRBV19; j_gene: TRBJ1-5; CDR3aa: CASREVGRPQHF
v_gene: TRBV14; j_gene: TRBJ2-2; CDR3aa: CASSPPGQGILADTGELFF
v_gene: TRBV11-2; j_gene: TRBJ2-3; CDR3aa: CASSLDRPSDTQYF
v_gene: TRBV4-1; j_gene: TRBJ1-5; CDR3aa: CASSRQGRDQPQHF
v_gene: TRBV7-9; j_gene: TRBJ1-1; CDR3aa: CSSSLGVGRGDTEAFF
v_gene: TRBV25-1; j_gene: TRBJ2-5; CDR3aa: CASRGLAGEETQYF
v_gene: TRBV6-5; j_gene: TRBJ2-3; CDR3aa: CASSVTSGGADTQYF
v_gene: TRBV30; j_gene: TRBJ1-3; CDR3aa: CAWSPLGNTIYF
v_gene: TRBV9; j_gene: TRBJ2-1; CDR3aa: CASSVVGTTDEQFF
v_gene: TRBV15; j_gene: TRBJ1-2; CDR3aa: CATSSRATGVVLYGYTF
v_gene: TRBV7-3; j_gene: TRBJ1-1; CDR3aa: CASSFGQGNTEAFF
v_gene: TRBV27; j_gene: TRBJ2-7; CDR3aa: CASSSTGVLYF
v_gene: TRBV30; j_gene: TRBJ1-5; CDR3aa: CAWSATASHQPQHF
v_gene: TRBV5-1; j_gene: TRBJ1-1; CDR3aa: CASSLAQTGGAAEAFF
v_gene: TRBV9; j_gene: TRBJ2-2; CDR3aa: CASSHKGGNSSKGGELFF
v_gene: TRBV6-1; j_gene: TRBJ2-5; CDR3aa: CASSALAGDQETQYF
v_gene: TRBV27; j_gene: TRBJ1-1; CDR3aa: CASSPQGNTEAFF
v_gene: TRBV7-7; j_gene: TRBJ2-1; CDR3aa: CASSPKPGLVDEQFF
v_gene: TRBV21-1; j_gene: TRBJ1-3; CDR3aa: CASSKVEAERGNTIYF